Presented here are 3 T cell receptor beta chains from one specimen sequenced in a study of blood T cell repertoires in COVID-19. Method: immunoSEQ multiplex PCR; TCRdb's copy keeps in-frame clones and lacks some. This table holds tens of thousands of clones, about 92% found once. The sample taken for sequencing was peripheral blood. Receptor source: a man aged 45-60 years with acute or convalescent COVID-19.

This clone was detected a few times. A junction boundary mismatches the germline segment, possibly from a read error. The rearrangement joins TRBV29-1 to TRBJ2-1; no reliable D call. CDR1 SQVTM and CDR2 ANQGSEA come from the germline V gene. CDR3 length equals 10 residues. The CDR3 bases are TGCAGCGTCGGATATAGCCCCTCGATCTTC. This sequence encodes CSVGYSPSIF.

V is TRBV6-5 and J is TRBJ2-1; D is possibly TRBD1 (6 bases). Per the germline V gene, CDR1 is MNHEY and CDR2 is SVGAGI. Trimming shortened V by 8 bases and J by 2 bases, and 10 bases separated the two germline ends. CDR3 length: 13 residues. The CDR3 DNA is TGTGCCAGCGGACAGAACACCTACAATGAGCAGTTCTTC. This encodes CASGQNTYNEQFF.

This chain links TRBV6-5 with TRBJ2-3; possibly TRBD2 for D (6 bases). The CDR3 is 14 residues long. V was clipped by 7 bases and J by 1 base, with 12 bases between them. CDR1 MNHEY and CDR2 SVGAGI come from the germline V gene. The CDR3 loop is CASTPSVGTDTQYF. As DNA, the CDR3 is TGTGCCAGCACTCCTAGCGTTGGCACAGATACGCAGTATTTT.